Included here is one T cell receptor beta chain sequence, with context. Its antigen is as yet unknown. CD45RO-negative, CCR7-selected cells formed the naive CD8 fraction, which excluded terminally differentiated effector memory CD45RA+ cells. When replicate PCRs were run on sorted subsets, they used 200 to 250 ng DNA, 28,000 or so T cell genomes. TCRdb keeps only in-frame clones here, not all; method: immunoSEQ multiplex PCR. This sample yields 2 million or so clones, of which over 85% are seen a single time; 0.85% to 1.3% belongs to the top ten. This CDR3 has 16 amino acids. V was clipped by 2 bases and J by 0 bases; unmatched bases: 5. Germline V CDR1 and CDR2: SEHNR, FQNEAQ (reference sequence). This specimen belongs to a study of shared clonotypes between healthy human individuals. Study results and caveats: Clonotypes not shared had lower generation probabilities than those common to all four donors. Memory subsets generally showed smaller estimated richness than naive subsets did. Blood alone was sampled, and tissue repertoires likely differ.

The clonotype was recovered from a young man in good health. The sample was naive CD8+ T cells sorted from blood. The chain has TRBV7-9 and TRBJ1-2; 8 bases line up with TRBD1. CDR3 bases: TGTGCCAGCAGCTTACCAGGGGGCGATTCTAACTATGGCTACACCTTC. This sequence encodes CASSLPGGDSNYGYTF. The whole variable domain, remainder taken from reference TRBV7-9 and TRBJ1-2, is DTGVSQNPRHKITKRGQNVTFRCDPISEHNRLYWYRQTLGQGPEFLTYFQNEAQLEKSRLLSDRFSAERPKGSFSTLEIQRTEQGDSAMYLCASSLPGGDSNYGYTFGSGTRLTVV.